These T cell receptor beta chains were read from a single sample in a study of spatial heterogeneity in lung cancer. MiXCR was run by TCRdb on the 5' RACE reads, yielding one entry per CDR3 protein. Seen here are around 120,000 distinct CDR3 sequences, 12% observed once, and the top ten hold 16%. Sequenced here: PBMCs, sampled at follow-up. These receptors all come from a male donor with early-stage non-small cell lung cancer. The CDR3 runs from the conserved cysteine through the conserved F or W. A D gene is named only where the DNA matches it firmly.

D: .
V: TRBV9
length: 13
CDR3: CASSVTTNSPLHF

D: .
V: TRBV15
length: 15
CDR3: CATSRYLGGNQPQHF

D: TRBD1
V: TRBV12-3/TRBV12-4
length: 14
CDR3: CASSAVTGGSGYTF

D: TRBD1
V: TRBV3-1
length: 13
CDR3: CASSEDRANIQYF

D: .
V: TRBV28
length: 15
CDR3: CASSLVGARGYEQYF

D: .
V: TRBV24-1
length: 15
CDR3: CATSDTTRSTDTQYF

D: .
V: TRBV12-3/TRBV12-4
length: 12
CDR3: CASSRISNEQFF

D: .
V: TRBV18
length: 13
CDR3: CASSQDMNTEAFF

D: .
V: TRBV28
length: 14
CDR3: CASSLSGLNTEAFF

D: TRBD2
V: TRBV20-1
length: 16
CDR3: CSARVPTSGTSYEQYF

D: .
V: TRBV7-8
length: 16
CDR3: CASSTRRGGGANVLTF

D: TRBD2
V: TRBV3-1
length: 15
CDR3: CASSQDGTSWETQYF

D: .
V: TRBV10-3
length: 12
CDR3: CATSRVGYEQYF

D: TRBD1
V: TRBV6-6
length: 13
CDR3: CASSLRQGATQYF

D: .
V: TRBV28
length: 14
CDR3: CASRSPLGTDTQYF

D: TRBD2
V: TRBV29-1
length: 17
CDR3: CSVEGLAGPSSYNEQFF

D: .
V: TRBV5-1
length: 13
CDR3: CASSRGNDQPQHF

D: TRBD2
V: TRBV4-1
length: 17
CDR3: CASSRGLAGGLYNEQFF

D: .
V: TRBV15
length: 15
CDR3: CATFDHSASGNTIYF

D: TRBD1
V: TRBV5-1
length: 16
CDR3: CASSFGTGGYNEKLFF

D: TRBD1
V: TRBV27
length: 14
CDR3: CASKATGRVYEQYF

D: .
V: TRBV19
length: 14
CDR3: CASSIQTDNQPQHF

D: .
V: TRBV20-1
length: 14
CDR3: CSARVFARTDTQYF

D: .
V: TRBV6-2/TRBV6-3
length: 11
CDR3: CASSPGRGYTF

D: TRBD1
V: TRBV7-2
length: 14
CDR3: CASSGGQGGYGYTF

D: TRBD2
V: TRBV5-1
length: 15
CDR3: CASSLGLAGSNIQYF

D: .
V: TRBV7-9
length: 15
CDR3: CASSSGWTDTDTQYF

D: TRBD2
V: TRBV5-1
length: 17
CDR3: CASSSGLAGAFTDTQYF

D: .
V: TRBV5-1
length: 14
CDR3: CASSLGQGRYEQYF

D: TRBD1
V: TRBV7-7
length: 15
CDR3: CASSLGTGSTDTQYF

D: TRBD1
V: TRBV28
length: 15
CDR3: CASSLEGAANEKLFF

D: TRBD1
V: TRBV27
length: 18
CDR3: CASSLSKGTGTGNSEQYF

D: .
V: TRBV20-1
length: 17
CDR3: CSARDSTGSSSYNEQFF

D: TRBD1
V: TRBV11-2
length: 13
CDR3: CASSLAGQTKAFF

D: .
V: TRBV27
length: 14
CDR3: CASSRGGSNQPQHF